The 5 T cell receptor beta chains given below trace back to one sample, sequenced in a study of blood T cells in healthy people across ages. Primers used in a second PCR of about 7 to 12 cycles were a sample-barcoded 5' primer and a J-beta primer mix. MiXCR, applied by TCRdb to the 5' RACE reads, yields one record per CDR3 protein. Of approximately 850,000 distinct CDR3 sequences listed, 58% are singletons. Sequencing input: blood. These receptors were collected from a man aged 25 to 45 in good health.

The chain combines TRBV28 with TRBJ1-1, with no clear D. V lost 0 bases and J 1 base, leaving 12 bases between the germline ends. Germline V gene lookup returns CDR1 MDHEN and CDR2 SYDVKM. The CDR3 sequence is 16 residues long. The CDR3 DNA reads as TGTGCCAGCAGTTTATGGATCTGGGAGGGGAACACTGAAGCTTTCTTT. Amino acid sequence: CASSLWIWEGNTEAFF.

This clonotype appeared a few times. DNA for the CDR3: TGCAGTGCTGCAGAGCTTCTAGCGAACGAGCAGTACTTC. Translating gives CSAAELLANEQYF. The chain uses TRBV20-1 and TRBJ2-7; TRBD2 is a possible D gene (6 bases). Germline CDR1 DFQATT, CDR2 SNEGSKA (reference sequence). The CDR3 is made up of 13 amino acids. Deletions cut 5 bases from V and 5 bases from J, with 16 bases between.

The chain links TRBV15 to TRBJ2-6; D remains ambiguous. Germline CDR1 and CDR2: LNHNV and YYDKDF (reference sequence). Trimming shortened V by 0 bases and J by 2 bases, and 5 bases separated the two germline ends. The CDR3 spans 15 residues. CDR3 region: CATSRDSAGANVLTF. The CDR3 DNA sequence: TGTGCCACCAGCAGAGATTCGGCTGGGGCCAACGTCCTGACTTTC.

This chain joins TRBV2 and TRBJ2-7; D ambiguous. Matching the DNA end better, TRBJ2-5 makes the J call doubtful. CDR3 length equals 12 residues. Per the germline V gene, CDR1 is SNHLY and CDR2 is FYNNEI. CDR3 region: CASSESAQTQYF. The CDR3 nucleotides are TGTGCCAGCAGTGAATCGGCACAGACCCAGTACTTC.

V is TRBV29-1 and J is TRBJ2-3, with D maybe TRBD1 (6 bases). CDR3 length equals 15 residues. The germline CDR1 and CDR2 sequences are SQVTM and ANQGSEA. Trimming took off 6 bases at V and 1 base at J, with 17 bases between the two ends. CDR3: CSVKSRGLRTDTQYF. DNA for the CDR3: TGCAGCGTCAAAAGTAGGGGGTTGCGCACAGATACGCAGTATTTT.